This T cell receptor (beta chain) was sequenced for a study of blood T cell repertoires in COVID-19. Background on the study: Samples representing acute and convalescent COVID-19 were sourced from the United States, Italy and Spain.

Sequencing was performed with immunoSEQ multiplex PCR; in TCRdb, only in-frame clones are kept and a portion is missing. The table records 200,000 to 250,000 clones, 86% of them present only once. V was pared by 2 bases and J by 8 bases, with 12 bases between. The germline V gene has CDR1 GTSNPN and CDR2 SVGIG (reference sequence). This CDR3 comprises 13 residues. The Seattle site enrolled patients during active infection and followed them longitudinally. The sequenced sample was peripheral blood. The origin of this receptor is an elderly woman with COVID-19, enrolled during active disease. The V and J genes are TRBV30 and TRBJ1-4; D not certain. DNA of the CDR3: TGTGCCTGGAGTCAAGGCAGGAGGGAAAAACTGTTTTTT. This gives the protein CAWSQGRREKLFF.